The clone carrying this T cell receptor beta chain was seen a single time. These data originate in a study of shared clonotypes between healthy human individuals. Sequenced by immunoSEQ multiplex PCR; TCRdb stores in-frame clones only, minus some. The data contain about a million clones, around 77% of them singletons. CDR1 and CDR2 (germline): LGHNA, YNFKEQ. CDR3 size: 18 residues. V lost 3 bases and J lost 8, with 26 bases in between. Sequenced: memory CD4+ T cells from PBMCs. Regarding subset: CD45RA-negative fraction. This sequence originates from a man between 18 and 35 years old in good health. Some clones in this sample may be carry-over from other donors' samples. The V gene is TRBV4-2, the J gene TRBJ2-1; D ambiguous. The CDR3 DNA reads TGTGCCAGCAGCCACCTCCCAATCGGATTGCGCATTAGGGATGAGCAGTTCTTC. Translating it yields CASSHLPIGLRIRDEQFF.